The rows below give T cell receptor beta chains drawn from one sample of a study of blood T cell repertoires in COVID-19. The data were produced by immunoSEQ multiplex PCR, yet TCRdb's version contains in-frame clones alone and is incomplete. The sample carries roughly 150,000 clones, about 83% recorded once. Input material: peripheral blood. The receptor set was obtained from a woman older than 75 with COVID-19, enrolled during active disease. Each CDR3 is given with its conserved first and last residue. A D gene is named only where the DNA matches it firmly. Not all rows give a size; the values are once, few, many and, for expanded clones, a class.

TGTGCCAGCAGTTGGGTTCCTCGGGGCGAGCAGTACTTC,CASSWVPRGEQYF,-,-,TRBV12-3/TRBV12-4,TRBJ2-7
TGTGCCAGCAGCCGGACACCCCGCACTGGAAACACCATATATTTT,CASSRTPRTGNTIYF,-,-,TRBV3-1/TRBV3-2,TRBJ1-3
TGTGCCAGCCTTTGGGCGAACTATGGCTACACCTTC,CASLWANYGYTF,-,-,TRBV2,TRBJ1-2
TGTGCCAGCAGCCAGGGACAGGGGGAAACTGAAGCTTTCTTT,CASSQGQGETEAFF,TRBD1,-,TRBV3-1/TRBV3-2,TRBJ1-1
TGTGCCAGCAGCGCTCGACAGGGAGTTAGGTACGAGCAGTACTTC,CASSARQGVRYEQYF,TRBD1,-,TRBV9,TRBJ2-7
TGTGCCAGCAGTGGATTGGCTAGCGTTCAAAGAGGTGAGCAGTTCTTC,CASSGLASVQRGEQFF,-,-,TRBV2,TRBJ2-1
TGTGCCGCTCAGGGGACAGGGGATGAAAAACTGTTTTTT,CAAQGTGDEKLFF,TRBD1,-,TRBV10-3,TRBJ1-4
TGTGCCAGCTGTTCGCTTACGGACAGCAATGAGCAGTTCTTC,CASCSLTDSNEQFF,-,once,TRBV2,TRBJ2-1
TGTGCCAGCAGCACTCGGGGGGCTCGGTCAGATACGCAGTATTTT,CASSTRGARSDTQYF,-,-,TRBV9,TRBJ2-3
TGTGCCAGCAGGGACAGACCAGGGGACTATGGCTACACCTTC,CASRDRPGDYGYTF,-,-,TRBV5-4,TRBJ1-2
TGTGCCAGCAGCTATAACAGGGGGCGGAGTGAGCAGTTCTTC,CASSYNRGRSEQFF,TRBD1,-,TRBV11-1,TRBJ2-1
TGTGCCAGCAGCCAAGATACCGGGGTTCAAGAGACCCAGTACTTC,CASSQDTGVQETQYF,-,-,TRBV3-1/TRBV3-2,TRBJ2-5
TGTGCCAGCTCCCTCCGGACTAGCGGGAGCACAGATACGCAGTATTTT,CASSLRTSGSTDTQYF,TRBD2,few,TRBV6-6,TRBJ2-3
TGTGCCATCAGTGCGGGACAGGGGCTCAGTATAAGCTATAATTCACCCCTCCACTTT,CAISAGQGLSISYNSPLHF,TRBD1,-,TRBV10-3,TRBJ1-6
TGTGCCAGCAGCTTAGCGCCTCCCCAGCAAGAGACCCAGTACTTC,CASSLAPPQQETQYF,-,-,TRBV7-9,TRBJ2-5
TGTGCCAGCAGACTCACAGGGTTACATGGCTACACCTTC,CASRLTGLHGYTF,-,-,TRBV6-5,TRBJ1-2
TGTGCCAGCTCACCACCGACAGGGTTAAGTTCACCCCTCCACTTT,CASSPPTGLSSPLHF,TRBD1,-,TRBV18,TRBJ1-6
TGCGCCAGCAGCTACGGGACAGGGAGGAACGAGCAGTACTTC,CASSYGTGRNEQYF,TRBD1,-,TRBV5-1,TRBJ2-7